This TCR beta chain originates from a study of human T cells and chemical hapten exposure. Trimming removed 6 bases from V and 4 bases from J; junction bases left unmatched: 4. CDR3 length: 15 residues. The germline V gene has CDR1 MDHEN and CDR2 SYDVKM. The time point here: patch test 3, about 24 weeks after DPC sensitization. Regarding treatment: therapeutic diphenylcyclopropenone sensitization with weekly scalp DPC. A single record per CDR3 protein comes from TCRdb applying MiXCR to the RACE reads. Among more than 150,000 distinct CDR3 sequences listed, approximately 26% were seen once. The clonotype comes from a woman in her thirties or forties with alopecia areata. Some clones in this sample may be carry-over from other donors' samples. The sequencing used whole blood, collected in connection with sensitization to the hapten diphenylcyclopropenone (DPC). V is TRBV28 and J is TRBJ1-6; 9 bases agree with TRBD1. The CDR3 spells CASRYGQGYNSPLHF. CDR3 DNA: TGTGCCAGCAGATACGGACAGGGGTATAATTCACCCCTCCACTTT.